Judged by abundance, the clone carrying this TCR beta chain is medium-sized (0.01 to 0.1%). Antigen specificity is unknown. This record comes from a study of CD8 T cell repertoires and HIV-1 epitope variants. Study at large: Enriched T cells were co-cultured with equal autologous T cell-negative cells. Regarding the study as a whole: Ten or so TCR beta clonotypes were antigen-specific, roughly 6 apparently recognizing autologous or escape variants. No clonotypes responded to the TAALDMSHF plasma variant; 4 or 5 recognized KF9, one HW9.

Germline CDR1 and CDR2: GTSNPN and SVGIG (reference sequence). V was clipped by 8 bases and J by 4 bases; unmatched bases: 9. The CDR3 contains 13 residues. The method was immunoSEQ multiplex PCR; TCRdb's version includes in-frame clones alone and lacks a portion of them. The table shows approximately 5,000 clones, with roughly 60% occurring only once. Sequencing was done on a sample of cultured CD8+ T cells derived from PBMCs. This TCR came from a male donor with HIV. V gene TRBV30 combines with J gene TRBJ1-2; 8 positions match TRBD1. The CDR3 here is CAPTGGSFYGYTF. The CDR3, as DNA: TGTGCCCCTACAGGGGGGTCCTTCTATGGCTACACCTTC. Drawing the rest from reference TRBV30 and TRBJ1-2, the complete variable domain is SQTIHQWPATLVQPVGSPLSLECTVEGTSNPNLYWYRQAAGRGLQLLFYSVGIGQISSEVPQNLSASRPQDRQFILSSKKLLLSDSGFYLCAPTGGSFYGYTFGSGTRLTVV.